The sequence of this T cell receptor beta chain was determined in a study of blood T cell repertoires in COVID-19. Study as a whole: T cells, B-cell-depleted T cells, or PBMCs provided the cDNA or gDNA that served as material.

In the original analysis: For nucleated cells, counts were estimated from reference gene primer amplification. The protocol was immunoSEQ multiplex PCR, while the TCRdb copy is restricted to in-frame clones and leaves out a portion. V and J calls and clone size come straight from that table; D and trimming were deduced from the DNA. In the table there are 78,000 or so clones, almost 85% of which are singletons. The CDR3 length is 15 residues. The ends were cut back, 3 bases at V and 3 bases at J, with 9 bases in the middle. The germline gives CDR1 SNHLY, CDR2 FYNNEI. This rearrangement joins TRBV2 to TRBJ2-6; D unresolved. The sequencing input was peripheral blood. The clonotype comes from a man older than 75 with acute or convalescent COVID-19. As DNA, the CDR3 is TGTGCCAGCAGTGATATGGGCAATGGGGCCAACGTCCTGACTTTC. It translates to CASSDMGNGANVLTF.